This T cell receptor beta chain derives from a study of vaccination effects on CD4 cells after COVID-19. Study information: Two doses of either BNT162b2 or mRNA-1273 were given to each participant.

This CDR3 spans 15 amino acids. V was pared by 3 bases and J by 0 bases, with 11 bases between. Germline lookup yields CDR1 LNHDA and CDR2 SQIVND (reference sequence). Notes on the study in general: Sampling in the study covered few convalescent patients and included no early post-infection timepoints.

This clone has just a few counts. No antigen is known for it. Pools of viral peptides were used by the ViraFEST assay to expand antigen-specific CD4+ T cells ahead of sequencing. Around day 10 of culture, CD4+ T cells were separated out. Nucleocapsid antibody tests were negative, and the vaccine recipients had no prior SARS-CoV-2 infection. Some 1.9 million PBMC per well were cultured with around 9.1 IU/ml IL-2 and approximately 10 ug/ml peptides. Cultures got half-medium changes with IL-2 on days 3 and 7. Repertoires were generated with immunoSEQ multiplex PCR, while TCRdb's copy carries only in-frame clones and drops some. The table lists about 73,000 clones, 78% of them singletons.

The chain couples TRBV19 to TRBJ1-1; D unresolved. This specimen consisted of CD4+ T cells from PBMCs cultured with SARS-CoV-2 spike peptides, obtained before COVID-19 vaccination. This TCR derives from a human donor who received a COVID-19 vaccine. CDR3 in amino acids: CASSISPRLNTEAFF. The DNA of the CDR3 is TGTGCCAGTAGTATCTCCCCCAGACTGAACACTGAAGCTTTCTTT.